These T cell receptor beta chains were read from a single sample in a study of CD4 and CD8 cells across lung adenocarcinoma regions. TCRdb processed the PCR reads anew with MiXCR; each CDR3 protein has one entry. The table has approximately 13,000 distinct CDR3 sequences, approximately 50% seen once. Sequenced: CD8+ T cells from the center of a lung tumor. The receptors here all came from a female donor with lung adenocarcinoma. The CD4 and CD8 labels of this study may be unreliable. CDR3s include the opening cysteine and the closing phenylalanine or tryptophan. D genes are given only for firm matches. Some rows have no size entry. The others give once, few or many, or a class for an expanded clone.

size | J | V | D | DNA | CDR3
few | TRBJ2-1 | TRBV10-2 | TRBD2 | TGCGCCAGCAGTGAATTAGCGGGAGGAGAATCCTACAATGAGCAGTTCTTC | CASSELAGGESYNEQFF
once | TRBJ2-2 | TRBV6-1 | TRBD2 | TGTGCCAGCAGGCGACTAGCGGGGGCTGTGGGCACCGAGGAGCAGTTTTTT | CASRRLAGAVGTEEQFF
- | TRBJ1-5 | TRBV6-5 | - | TGTGCCAGCAGTTACGGAGGGGGACATCCCCAGCATTTT | CASSYGGGHPQHF
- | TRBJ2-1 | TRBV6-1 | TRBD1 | TGTGCCAGCAGGGGACAGGGGAGTTACGAGCAGTTCTTC | CASRGQGSYEQFF
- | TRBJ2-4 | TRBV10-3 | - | TGTGGCCGCGGCTCGGGCGGGTGGGGCAAAAACATGCAGTACTTC | CGRGSGGWGKNMQYF
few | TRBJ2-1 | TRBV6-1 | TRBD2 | TGTGCCAGCGGGCGGGAGTTTCCAAATGAGCAGTTCTTC | CASGREFPNEQFF
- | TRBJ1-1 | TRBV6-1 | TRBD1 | TGTGCCAGCTCCGGGACAGGGCGATCTGAAGCTTTCTTT | CASSGTGRSEAFF
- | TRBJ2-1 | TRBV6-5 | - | TGTGCCAGCAGTTTGCCGGACCCACAGCAGCAGTTCTTC | CASSLPDPQQQFF
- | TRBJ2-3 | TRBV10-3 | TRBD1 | TGTGCCATCAGTGTTAACAGGGGGCCAGATACGCAGTATTTT | CAISVNRGPDTQYF
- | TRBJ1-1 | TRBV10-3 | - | TGTGCCATCAGTGAGCTGGGGGGGACGAACACTGAAGCTTTCTTT | CAISELGGTNTEAFF
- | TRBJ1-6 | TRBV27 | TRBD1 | TGTGCCAGCAGCCCCGACAGGGGGTTGGGTCAGCCCCTCCACTTT | CASSPDRGLGQPLHF
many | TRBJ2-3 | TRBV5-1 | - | TGCGCCAGCAGCTTAGCCGGGCCTCCTGGTATGGGTACGCAGTATTTT | CASSLAGPPGMGTQYF
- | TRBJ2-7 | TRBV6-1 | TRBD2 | TGTGCCAGCAGTGATTTCCTAGCGGGAGGCACCTACGAGCAGTACTTC | CASSDFLAGGTYEQYF
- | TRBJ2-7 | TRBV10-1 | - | TGCGCCAGCAGTGGACAGGGAGGGTACGAGCAGTACTTC | CASSGQGGYEQYF
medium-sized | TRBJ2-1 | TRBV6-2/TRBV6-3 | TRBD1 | TGTGCCAGCAGCCGACGGGACAGCTCCTACAATGAGCAGTTCTTC | CASSRRDSSYNEQFF
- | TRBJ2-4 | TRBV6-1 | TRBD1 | TGTGCCAGCAGGGAAACAGGGGGCGCTGCCAAAAACATTCAGTACTTC | CASRETGGAAKNIQYF
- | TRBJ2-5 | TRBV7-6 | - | TGTGCCAGCAGCCCAACGGAGATACAAGAGACCCAGTACTTC | CASSPTEIQETQYF
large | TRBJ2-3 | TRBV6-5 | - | TGTGCCAGCAGTTCGTACACGGGAGATACGCAGTATTTT | CASSSYTGDTQYF
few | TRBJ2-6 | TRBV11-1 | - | TGTGCCAGCGGACAGTCCCGCTCTGGGGCCAACGTCCTGACTTTC | CASGQSRSGANVLTF
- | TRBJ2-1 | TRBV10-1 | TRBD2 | TGCGCCAGCAGTGAGGCTAGCGGGAGTACCTACAATGAGCAGTTCTTC | CASSEASGSTYNEQFF
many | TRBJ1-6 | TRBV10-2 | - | TGCGCCAGCAGGGAAGGGAGCTCCTATAATTCACCCCTCCACTTT | CASREGSSYNSPLHF
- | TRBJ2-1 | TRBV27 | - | TGTGCCAGCAGCACCCGTGGAAGCTCCTACAATGAGCAGTTCTTC | CASSTRGSSYNEQFF
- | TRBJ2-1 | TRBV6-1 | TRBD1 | TGTGCCAGCATCCGGGACAGGGGCGAGACCCAGTTCTTC | CASIRDRGETQFF
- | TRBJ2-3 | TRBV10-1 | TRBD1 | TGCGCCAGCAGTCGGACTGGACAGGTGTTGTATTTT | CASSRTGQVLYF
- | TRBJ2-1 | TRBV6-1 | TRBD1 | TGTGCCAGCAGGGTAACAGGGGTAGGAGAGCAGTTCTTC | CASRVTGVGEQFF
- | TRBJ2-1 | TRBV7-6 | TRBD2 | TGTGCCAGCAGCTTAGGCGGGGGGCGATACAATGAGCAGTTCTTC | CASSLGGGRYNEQFF
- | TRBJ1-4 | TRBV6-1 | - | TGTGCCAGCAGTCAAAGGTGGGCCGGTGAAAAACTGTTTTTT | CASSQRWAGEKLFF
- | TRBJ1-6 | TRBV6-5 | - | TGTGCCAGCAGTTATGGACAGTACTCCTATAATTCACCCCTCCACTTT | CASSYGQYSYNSPLHF
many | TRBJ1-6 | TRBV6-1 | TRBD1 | TGTGCCAGCAGAGCTTACGGGACAGGGACAATAAATTCACCCCTCCACTTT | CASRAYGTGTINSPLHF
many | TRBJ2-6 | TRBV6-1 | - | TGTGCCAGCGGCTTTACTGGGGCCAACGTCCTGACTTTC | CASGFTGANVLTF
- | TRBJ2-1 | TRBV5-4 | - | TGTGCCAGCAGCTTTAGTGGGGCTAATGAGCAGTTCTTC | CASSFSGANEQFF
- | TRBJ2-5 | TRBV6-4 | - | TGTGCCAGGGGGCCCGGGGGCCGGGGTCTAGAGATTCAGTACTTC | CARGPGGRGLEIQYF
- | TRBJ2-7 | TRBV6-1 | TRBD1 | TGTGCCAGCAGTGAAGCCGAGGGGACAGGGTCGCTATCTATCTACGAGCAGTACTTC | CASSEAEGTGSLSIYEQYF
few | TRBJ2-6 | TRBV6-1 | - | TGTGCCAGCAGTGAAGGCGATTCTGGGGCCAACGTCCTGACTTTC | CASSEGDSGANVLTF
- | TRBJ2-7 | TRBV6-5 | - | TGTGCCAGCAGTTTTACTCAAAGGGCACCCTCCTACGAGCAGTACTTC | CASSFTQRAPSYEQYF
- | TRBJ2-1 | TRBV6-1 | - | TGTGCCAGCAGTGATTTGGAGCCTAAAAATAAGCAGTTCTTC | CASSDLEPKNKQFF
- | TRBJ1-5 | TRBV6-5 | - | TGTGCCAGCAGTTATACAGTGAATAGCAATCAGCCCCAGCATTTT | CASSYTVNSNQPQHF
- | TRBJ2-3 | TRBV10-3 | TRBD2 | TGTGCCGGGCGCTGGAGCGGGGAGCAAGATACCCAGTACTTT | CAGRWSGEQDTQYF
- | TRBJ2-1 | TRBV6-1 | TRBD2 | TGTGCCAGCGGACTCTACGGGGCTAGCGGCGATGAGCAGTTCTTC | CASGLYGASGDEQFF
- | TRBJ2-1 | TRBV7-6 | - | TGTGCCAGCAGCTCCGGGACTTTTAATGAGCAGTTCTTC | CASSSGTFNEQFF
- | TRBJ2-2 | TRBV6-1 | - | TGTGCCAGCCGTATGGGGGAGGTTACCGGGGAGCTGTTTTTT | CASRMGEVTGELFF
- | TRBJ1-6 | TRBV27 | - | TGTGCCAGCAGTTTCTTACAGGGAAATTCACCCCTCCACTTT | CASSFLQGNSPLHF
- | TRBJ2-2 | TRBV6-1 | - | TGTGCCAGCAGTGAAGCGCTCGGGACAACGAACACCGGGGAGCTGTTTTTT | CASSEALGTTNTGELFF
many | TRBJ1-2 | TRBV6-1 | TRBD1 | TGTGCCAGCAAACTCACCATTTTACAGGGGTCCGGCTACACCTTC | CASKLTILQGSGYTF
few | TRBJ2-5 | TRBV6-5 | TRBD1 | TGTGCCAGCAGTTCGGACAGGGGGCGGGAGACCCAGTACTTC | CASSSDRGRETQYF